This T cell receptor beta chain comes out of a study of cytomegalovirus exposure and HLA in healthy donors. The CDR3 loop spans 14 amino acids. V dropped 2 bases and J dropped 1 base, with 9 bases sitting between them. CDR1 is LNHDA, CDR2 SQIVND, per germline (reference sequence). Data came from immunoSEQ multiplex PCR; TCRdb stores just in-frame clones and leaves some out. The profile covers more than 90,000 clones, with approximately 86% appearing a single time and 4.4% taken by the ten largest. The chain couples TRBV19 to TRBJ2-7, with D maybe TRBD1 (5 bases). The origin of this receptor is a man younger than 35 in good health and CMV-seropositive. The sequenced sample was PBMCs. Here the CDR3 DNA reads TGTGCCAGTAGTATAAGGCAGGGTTCCTACGAGCAGTACTTC. This gives the protein CASSIRQGSYEQYF. Variable domain in full (rest from reference TRBV19 and TRBJ2-7): DGGITQSPKYLFRKEGQNVTLSCEQNLNHDAMYWYRQDPGQGLRLIYYSQIVNDFQKGDIAEGYSVSREKKESFPLTVTSAQKNPTAFYLCASSIRQGSYEQYFGPGTRLTVT.